The 18 T cell receptor beta chains in this list originate from one sample, sequenced in a study of CXCR3-negative and CXCR3-positive naive CD8 T cells. UMI-tagged TRB cDNA libraries were built via 5' RACE. For each CDR3 protein, TCRdb gives one entry from its re-call of the 5' RACE reads, without DNA. The specimen's table records fewer than 95,000 distinct CDR3 sequences. Specimen: naive CXCR3- CD8+ T cells from blood. Regarding subset: CD45RO-CCR7+CD27+CD95- naive CD8+ T cells lacking CXCR3 (TNR3-). These TCRs come from a human donor in good health. Some clones in this sample may be carry-over from other donors' samples.

The chain uses TRBV20-1 and TRBJ2-1; TCRdb designates TRBD1, a call that cannot be tested without DNA. Germline V gives CDR1 DFQATT, CDR2 SNEGSKA (reference sequence). The CDR3 is made up of 15 amino acids. CDR3 protein: CSASSSSTAYNEQFF.

The chain is built from TRBV11-3 and TRBJ2-1; as DNA is missing, the TRBD2 call by TCRdb cannot be tested. Per germline, CDR1 SGHNT and CDR2 YENEEA. This CDR3 is built from 19 residues. The CDR3 reads CASSLGWDRGGLAGNEQFF.

The rearrangement uses TRBV5-5 and TRBJ2-1. The CDR3 is 11 amino acids. Germline assignment: CDR1 SGHKS and CDR2 YYEKEE (reference sequence). CDR3 in amino acids: CASSRINEQFF.

This chain links TRBV7-9 with TRBJ1-1; the D gene TCRdb calls, TRBD1, cannot be checked with no DNA. From germline, CDR1 is SEHNR and CDR2 FQNEAQ (reference sequence). This CDR3 has 14 residues. CDR3 region: CASSLDTGGTEAFF.

The chain links TRBV28 to TRBJ2-7; TCRdb's D call, TRBD1, is unchecked because there is no DNA. CDR1 is MDHEN and CDR2 is SYDVKM in the germline V gene. The CDR3 totals 16 residues. CDR3 in amino acids: CASSSRWGGLSYEQYF.

CDR3 region: CASSQDGREGPTDTQYF. The rearrangement joins TRBV14 to TRBJ2-3; there is no DNA to check the TCRdb D call of TRBD2. The CDR3 sequence is 17 residues long. Per germline, CDR1 SGHDN and CDR2 FVKESK.

The chain employs TRBV27 and TRBJ2-2; the D call of TRBD2 rests on TCRdb alone, since no DNA is present to check it. There are 16 residues in the CDR3. Germline V gene sequence: CDR1 MNHEY, CDR2 SMNVEV (reference sequence). CDR3 sequence reads: CASSFGLAGGTGELFF.

V is TRBV15 and J is TRBJ1-2. The CDR3 contains 14 residues. Germline CDR1 is LNHNV and CDR2 is YYDKDF (reference sequence). This chain's CDR3 is CATSRDRSYYGYTF.

The J gene is TRBJ2-2, the V gene TRBV29-1; absent DNA, TCRdb's TRBD2 call cannot be checked. The CDR3 consists of 13 residues. CDR1 is SQVTM, CDR2 ANQGSEA, per germline. The CDR3 protein is CSGRTANTGELFF.

The chain's CDR3 is CASSQTDRSSYNEQFF. The rearrangement uses TRBV4-1 and TRBJ2-1. The length of the CDR3 is 16 residues. Per the germline V gene, CDR1 is MGHRA and CDR2 is YSYEKL.

This CDR3 reads CSATDPNYEQYF. The V and J genes are TRBV20-1 and TRBJ2-7. The CDR3 is 12 amino acids. CDR1 is DFQATT, CDR2 SNEGSKA, per germline (reference sequence).

The V gene is TRBV27, the J gene TRBJ1-2; the TRBD1 assignment by TCRdb is unverifiable without DNA. Germline V lookup: CDR1 MNHEY, CDR2 SMNVEV (reference sequence). The CDR3 consists of 13 residues. The CDR3 region is CASSIDRSYGYTF.

The CDR3 sequence is CASSDGLAGAGVYEQYF. J is TRBJ2-7 and V is TRBV6-1; TCRdb's D call, TRBD2, is unchecked because there is no DNA. The CDR3 sequence is 17 residues long. CDR1 and CDR2 (germline): MNHNS, SASEGT.

This sequence joins TRBV11-2 and TRBJ2-4; the D call from TCRdb, TRBD1, cannot be confirmed without DNA. The germline V gene has CDR1 SGHAT and CDR2 FQNNGV. CDR3 size: 15 residues. The CDR3 reads CASSLGQITGNIQYF.

V gene TRBV11-3 combines with J gene TRBJ2-5. This CDR3 is 13 amino acids long. CDR1 is SGHNT and CDR2 is YENEEA in the germline V gene. The CDR3: CASSSNLKETQYF. The full variable domain, completed using reference TRBV11-3 and TRBJ2-5, is EAGVVQSPRYKIIEKKQPVAFWCNPISGHNTLYWYLQNLGQGPELLIRYENEEAVDDSQLPKDRFSAERLKGVDSTLKIQPAELGDSAVYLCASSSNLKETQYFGPGTRLLVL.

The V and J genes are TRBV27 and TRBJ2-3; TCRdb's D gene call, TRBD2, goes unchecked for lack of DNA. CDR3 length: 18 residues. Germline CDR1 is MNHEY and CDR2 is SMNVEV (reference sequence). The CDR3 sequence: CASSLLPPAGGGGDTQYF.

The chain has TRBV13 and TRBJ1-5; the D call from TCRdb, TRBD1, cannot be confirmed without DNA. Germline V lookup: CDR1 PRHDT, CDR2 FYEKMQ (reference sequence). This CDR3 comprises 15 residues. CDR3 amino acids: CASSLGQAINQPQHF.

The chain employs TRBV11-2 and TRBJ2-1; the D call of TRBD2 rests on TCRdb alone, since no DNA is present to check it. CDR1 is SGHAT and CDR2 is FQNNGV in the germline V gene. The CDR3 is made up of 16 amino acids. The CDR3 region is CASFPSSSGRAHEQFF.